This T cell receptor (beta chain) was sequenced during a study of shared clonotypes between healthy human individuals. The table came from immunoSEQ multiplex PCR; TCRdb's copy has only in-frame clones and leaves some out. The sample includes about 2.4 million clones, more than 85% of them seen just once. This receptor was taken from a man younger than 35 in good health. Some clones in this sample may be carry-over from other donors' samples. The sample consisted of naive CD4+ T cells from PBMCs. Subset reported: CD45RA+ positively selected.

CDR3 sequence: CASSLNTDNEQFF. CDR3 coding DNA: TGCGCCAGCAGCTTGAACACCGACAATGAGCAGTTCTTC. The chain recombines TRBV5-1 with TRBJ2-1; D uncertain. The V and J ends lost 1 base and 5 bases respectively, with 7 bases between them. The CDR3 sequence is 13 residues long. Germline V gives CDR1 SGHRS, CDR2 YFSETQ.